The sequence of this TCR beta chain was determined in a study of blood T cells in healthy people across ages. This clonotype has more than one count but fewer than ten. Its antigen is unknown. Study-wide results and caveats: Both higher diversity and more naive CD4+ cells marked long-lived donors when set against aged donors. Diversity was estimated from one million T cells, and these estimates were considered underestimates.

It was with a sample-barcoded 5' primer and a J-beta primer mix that a second PCR of about 6 to 12 cycles was run. Template switching added a 12-random-nucleotide identifier to every cDNA molecule. TCRdb re-derived calls from the 5' RACE reads in MiXCR, one entry per CDR3 protein. The table records 700,000 to 900,000 distinct CDR3 sequences, approximately 55% of them present only once. The specimen sequenced was blood. The receptor's source is an elderly man in good health.

CDR3: CAISGGLADNEQFF. CDR3 nucleotides: TGTGCCATCAGTGGGGGACTAGCGGACAATGAGCAGTTCTTC. The chain joins TRBV10-3 to TRBJ2-1, with 11 bases matching TRBD2. The CDR3 length is 14 residues. V was pared by 4 bases and J by 5 bases, with 1 base of the junction left unmatched. Germline V CDR1 and CDR2: ENHRY, SYGVKD.